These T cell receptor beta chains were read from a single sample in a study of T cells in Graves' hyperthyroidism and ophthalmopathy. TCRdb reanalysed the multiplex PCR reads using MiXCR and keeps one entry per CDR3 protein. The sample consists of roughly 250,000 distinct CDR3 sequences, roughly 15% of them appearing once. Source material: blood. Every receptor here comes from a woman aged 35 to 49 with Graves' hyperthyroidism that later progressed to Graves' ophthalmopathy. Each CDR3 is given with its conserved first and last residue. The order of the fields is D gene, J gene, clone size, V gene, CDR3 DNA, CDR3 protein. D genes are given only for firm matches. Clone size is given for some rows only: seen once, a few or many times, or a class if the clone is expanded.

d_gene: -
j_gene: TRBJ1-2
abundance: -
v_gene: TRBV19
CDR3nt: TGTGCCAGTAGCCGGGACCGAGTTAACTATGGCTACACCTTC
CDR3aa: CASSRDRVNYGYTF

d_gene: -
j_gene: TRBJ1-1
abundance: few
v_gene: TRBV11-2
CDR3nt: TGTGCCAGCAGCTTAGCTGGAGGGAGGAACACTGAAGCTTTCTTT
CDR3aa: CASSLAGGRNTEAFF

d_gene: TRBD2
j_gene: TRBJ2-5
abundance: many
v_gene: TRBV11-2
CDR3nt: TGTGCCAGCAGCTTTTCTAGCGGCGGCGGGGAGACCCAGTACTTC
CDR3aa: CASSFSSGGGETQYF

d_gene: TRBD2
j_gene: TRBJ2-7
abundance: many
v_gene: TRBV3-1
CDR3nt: TGTGCCAGCAGCCAAGGTGGCGGGAGATACATGAACTACGAGCAGTACTTC
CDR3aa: CASSQGGGRYMNYEQYF

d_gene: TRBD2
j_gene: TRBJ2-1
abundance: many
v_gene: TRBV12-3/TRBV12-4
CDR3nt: TGTGCCAGCAGTCCAATTCGGGGGTGGACTAGCGGGTTTAACAATGAGCAGTTCTTC
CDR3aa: CASSPIRGWTSGFNNEQFF

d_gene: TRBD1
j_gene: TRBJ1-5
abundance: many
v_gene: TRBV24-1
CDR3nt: TGTGCCACCAGCCTACAGGGGAATCAGCCCCAGCATTTT
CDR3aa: CATSLQGNQPQHF

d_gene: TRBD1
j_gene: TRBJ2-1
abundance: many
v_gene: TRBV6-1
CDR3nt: TGTGCCAGCAGAGAAGACAGGGGGCGTATCAATGAGCAGTTCTTC
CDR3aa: CASREDRGRINEQFF

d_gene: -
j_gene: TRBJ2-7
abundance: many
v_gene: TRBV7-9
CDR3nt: TGTGCCAGCAGCTTTAAGGATCATTGGTCCCAGCAGTACTTC
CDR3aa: CASSFKDHWSQQYF

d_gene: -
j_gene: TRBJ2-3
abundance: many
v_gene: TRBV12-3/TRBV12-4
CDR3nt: TGTGCCAGCAGTCCCGGGACTAGCACAGATACGCAGTATTTT
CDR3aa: CASSPGTSTDTQYF

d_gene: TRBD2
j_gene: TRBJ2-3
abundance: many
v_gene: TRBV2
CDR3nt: TGTGCCAGCAGGGGGAGGGCCAACACAGATACGCAGTATTTT
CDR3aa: CASRGRANTDTQYF

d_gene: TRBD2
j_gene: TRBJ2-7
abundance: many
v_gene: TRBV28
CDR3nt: TGTGCCAGCAGTCCCGGACTAGCGGACTACGAGCAGTACTTC
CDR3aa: CASSPGLADYEQYF

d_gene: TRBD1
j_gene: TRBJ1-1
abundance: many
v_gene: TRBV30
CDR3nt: TGTGCCTGGAGGCCCGACAGGGCGGGCACTGAAGCTTTCTTT
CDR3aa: CAWRPDRAGTEAFF

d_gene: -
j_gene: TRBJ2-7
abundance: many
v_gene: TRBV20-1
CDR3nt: TGCAGTGCTAGTCGAGGGGGTGGGGTCGAGCAGTACTTC
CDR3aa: CSASRGGGVEQYF

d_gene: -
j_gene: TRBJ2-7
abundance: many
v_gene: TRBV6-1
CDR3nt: TGTGCCAGCAGTTTCCATCGTTTGGGGCGGTACCCGACCTACGAGCAGTACTTC
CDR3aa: CASSFHRLGRYPTYEQYF

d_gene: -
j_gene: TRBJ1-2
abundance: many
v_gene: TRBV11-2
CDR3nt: TGTGCCAGCAGCTTTACAGGAATTCGCTATGGCTACACCTTC
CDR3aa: CASSFTGIRYGYTF

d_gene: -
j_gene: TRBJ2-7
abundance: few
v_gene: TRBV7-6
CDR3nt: TGTGCCAGCAGCCTCGCTCAGGACTACGAGCAGTACTTC
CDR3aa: CASSLAQDYEQYF

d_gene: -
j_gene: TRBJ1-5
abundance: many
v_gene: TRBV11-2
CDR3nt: TGTGCCAGCAGGGACCATAGCAATCAGCCCCAGCATTTT
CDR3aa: CASRDHSNQPQHF

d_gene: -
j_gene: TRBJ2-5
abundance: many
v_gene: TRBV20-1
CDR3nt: TGCAGTGCTCCCTTCGATTCTAGCCGCCAAGAGACCCAGTACTTC
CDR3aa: CSAPFDSSRQETQYF

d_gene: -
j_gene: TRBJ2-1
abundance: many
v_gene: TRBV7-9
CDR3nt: TGTGCCAGCAGCACCACACGGTCCCGGGACGCGACCAACAATGAGCAGTTCTTC
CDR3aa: CASSTTRSRDATNNEQFF

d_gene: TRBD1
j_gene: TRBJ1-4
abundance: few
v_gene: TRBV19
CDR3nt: TGTGCCAGTAGAATAGGGGACAGGGCCGCGGATGAAAAACTGTTTTTT
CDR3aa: CASRIGDRAADEKLFF

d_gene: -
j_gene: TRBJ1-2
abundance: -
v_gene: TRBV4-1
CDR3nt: TGCGCCAGCAGCCAAGTCCCTTTGACAGGATCTTATGGCTACACCTTC
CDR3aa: CASSQVPLTGSYGYTF

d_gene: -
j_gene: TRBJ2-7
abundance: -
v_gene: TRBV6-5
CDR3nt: TGTGCCAGCAGTTATGCCGGGAGCTCCTACGAGCAGTACTTC
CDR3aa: CASSYAGSSYEQYF

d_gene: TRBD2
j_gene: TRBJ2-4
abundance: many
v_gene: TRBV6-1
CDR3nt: TGTGCCAGCTCGGGGGGGGCCAAAAACATTCAGTACTTC
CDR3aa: CASSGGAKNIQYF

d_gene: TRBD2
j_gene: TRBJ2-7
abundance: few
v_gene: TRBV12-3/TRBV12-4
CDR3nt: TGTGCCAGCAGTTTATTTCTAGCGGGAGGCTACGAGCAGTACTTC
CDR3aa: CASSLFLAGGYEQYF

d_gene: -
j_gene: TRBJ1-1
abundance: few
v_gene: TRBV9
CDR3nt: TGTGCCAGCAGCCCCCCAGGGTCGGGGGTGAACACTGAAGCTTTCTTT
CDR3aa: CASSPPGSGVNTEAFF

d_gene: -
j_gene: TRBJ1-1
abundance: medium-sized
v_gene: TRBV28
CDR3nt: TGTGCCAGCAGTCCTGCAGGCAGTTTCAACACTGAAGCTTTCTTT
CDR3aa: CASSPAGSFNTEAFF

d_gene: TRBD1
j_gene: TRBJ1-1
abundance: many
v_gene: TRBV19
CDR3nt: TGTGCCAGTAGTATAGTGCAGGGGGCGGTGAACACTGAAGCTTTCTTT
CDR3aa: CASSIVQGAVNTEAFF

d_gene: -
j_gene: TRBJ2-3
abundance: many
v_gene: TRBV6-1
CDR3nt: TGTGCCAGCAGCGACCAAGGGGTCGGCACAGATACGCAGTATTTT
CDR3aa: CASSDQGVGTDTQYF

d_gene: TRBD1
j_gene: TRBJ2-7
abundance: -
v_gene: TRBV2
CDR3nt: TGTGCCAGCAGGGCCGGACAGGCCTACCTCTCCTACGAGCAGTACTTC
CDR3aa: CASRAGQAYLSYEQYF

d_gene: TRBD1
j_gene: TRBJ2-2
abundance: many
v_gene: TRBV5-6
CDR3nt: TGTGCCAGCAGCTTGGGCAGGGGGCGCGCCGGGGAGCTGTTTTTT
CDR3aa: CASSLGRGRAGELFF

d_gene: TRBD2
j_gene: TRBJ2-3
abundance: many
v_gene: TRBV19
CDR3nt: TGTGCCAGTGGCCGTTTGGGCGGGAGTGCAGATACGCAGTATTTT
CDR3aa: CASGRLGGSADTQYF

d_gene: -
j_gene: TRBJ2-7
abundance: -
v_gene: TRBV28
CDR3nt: TGTGCCAGCAGTCCAATATCCCCCAGCGAGCAGTACTTC
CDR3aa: CASSPISPSEQYF

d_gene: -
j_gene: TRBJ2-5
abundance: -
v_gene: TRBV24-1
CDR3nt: TGTGCCACCAGTCAAACGGACAAGGACTACCAGACCCAGTACTTC
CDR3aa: CATSQTDKDYQTQYF

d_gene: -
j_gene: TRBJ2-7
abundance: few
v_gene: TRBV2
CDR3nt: TGTGCCAGCACCCTGACCGGAATCTACGAGCAGTACTTC
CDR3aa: CASTLTGIYEQYF

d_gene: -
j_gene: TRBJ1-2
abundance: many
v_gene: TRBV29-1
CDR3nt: TGCAGCGCCCTTAGGGACCAAACCAGCTATGGCTACACCTTC
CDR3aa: CSALRDQTSYGYTF

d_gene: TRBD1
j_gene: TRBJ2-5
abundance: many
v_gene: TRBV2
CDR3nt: TGTGCCAGCAGCGAACAGGGGGCTTGGGAGACCCAGTACTTC
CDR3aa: CASSEQGAWETQYF

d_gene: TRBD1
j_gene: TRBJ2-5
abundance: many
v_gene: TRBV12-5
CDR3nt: TGTGCTAGTGGACCAGGGACAGGGTTGGGGACCCAGTACTTC
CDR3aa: CASGPGTGLGTQYF

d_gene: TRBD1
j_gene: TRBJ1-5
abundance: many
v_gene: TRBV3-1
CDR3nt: TGTGCCAGCAGCCTGACAGGGGTAGGTCAGCCCCAGCATTTT
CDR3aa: CASSLTGVGQPQHF

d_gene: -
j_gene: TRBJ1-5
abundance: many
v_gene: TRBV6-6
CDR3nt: TGTGCCAGCAGTTACTCAACGGGTAGTCAGCCCCAGCATTTT
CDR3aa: CASSYSTGSQPQHF

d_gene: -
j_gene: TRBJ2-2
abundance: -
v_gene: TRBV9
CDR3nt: TGTGCCAGCAGCGTAGAAGGGGTTGCCGGGGAGCTGTTTTTT
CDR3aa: CASSVEGVAGELFF

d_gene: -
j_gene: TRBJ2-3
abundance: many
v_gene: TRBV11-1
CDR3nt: TGTGCCAGCAGCCAGATAAATACGCAGTATTTT
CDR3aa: CASSQINTQYF

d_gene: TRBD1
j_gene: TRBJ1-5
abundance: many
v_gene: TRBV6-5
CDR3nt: TGTGCCAGCAGTTACGGGACAGGAAGGGGACAGCCCCAGCATTTT
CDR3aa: CASSYGTGRGQPQHF

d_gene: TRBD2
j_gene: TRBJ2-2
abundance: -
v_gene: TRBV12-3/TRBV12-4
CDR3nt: TGTGCCAGCAGACTAGCGGAGAACACCGGGGAGCTGTTTTTT
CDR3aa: CASRLAENTGELFF

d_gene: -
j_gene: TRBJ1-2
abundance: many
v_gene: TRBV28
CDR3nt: TGTGCCAGCAGTTTTGAATCCGTTTTATATGGCTACACCTTC
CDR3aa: CASSFESVLYGYTF

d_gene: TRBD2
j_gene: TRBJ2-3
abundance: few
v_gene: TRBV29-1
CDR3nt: TGCAGCGTCTCGGGACTAGCGGTCACAGATACGCAGTATTTT
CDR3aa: CSVSGLAVTDTQYF

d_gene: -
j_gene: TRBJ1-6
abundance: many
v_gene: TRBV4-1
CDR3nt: TGCGCCAGCAGCCAGGCGGGGCTGATAGATTCACCCCTCCACTTT
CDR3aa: CASSQAGLIDSPLHF

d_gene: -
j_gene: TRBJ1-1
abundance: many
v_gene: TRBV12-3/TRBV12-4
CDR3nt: TGTGCCAGCACAATGGGAGGGGGGGGAGCTTTCTTT
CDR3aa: CASTMGGGGAFF

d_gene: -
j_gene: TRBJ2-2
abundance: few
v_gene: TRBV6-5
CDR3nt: TGTGCCAGCAGTTCCGCGGAAAACACCGGGGAGCTGTTTTTT
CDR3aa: CASSSAENTGELFF

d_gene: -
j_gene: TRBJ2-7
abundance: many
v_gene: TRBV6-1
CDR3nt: TGTGCCAGCAGTTCGACTAGAGTTTATTCGGACGAGCAGTACTTC
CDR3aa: CASSSTRVYSDEQYF

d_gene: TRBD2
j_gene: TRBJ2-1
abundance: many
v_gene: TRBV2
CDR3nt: TGTGCCAGCCATGGACTAGCGGCAGGCAATGAGCAGTTCTTC
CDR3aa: CASHGLAAGNEQFF

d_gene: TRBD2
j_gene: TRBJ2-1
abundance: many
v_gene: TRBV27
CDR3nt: TGTGCCAGCAGTCGACTAGCGGGAATGAATGAGCAGTTCTTC
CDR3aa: CASSRLAGMNEQFF

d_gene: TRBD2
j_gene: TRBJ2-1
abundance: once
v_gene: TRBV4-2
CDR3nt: TGTGCCAGCAGCCAAGATTACTTCTCGCTAGCGGGAGGGCCCCTGAGCAATGAGCAGTTCTTC
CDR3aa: CASSQDYFSLAGGPLSNEQFF

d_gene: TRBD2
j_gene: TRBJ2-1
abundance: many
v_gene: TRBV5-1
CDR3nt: TGCGCCAGCCCGGGGGCGGGAGGCAGCAATGAGCAGTTCTTC
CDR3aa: CASPGAGGSNEQFF

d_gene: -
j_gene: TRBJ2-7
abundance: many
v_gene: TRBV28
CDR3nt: TGTGCCAGCAGCGTGGGTTTCGGGGGATCCTACGAGCAGTACTTC
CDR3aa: CASSVGFGGSYEQYF